These 27 T cell receptor beta chains came from one sample sequenced in a study of blood T cell repertoires in COVID-19 (TCRdb year 2020). To prepare the library, the immunoSEQ multiplex PCR assay was applied. Sourced from immuneACCESS, this table was stored by TCRdb with only in-frame sequences that have V and J called. A share of the clones is absent; for the studies checked, an unresolved V gene accounts for under half, and the remainder has no known explanation. This sample lists 100,000 to 150,000 clones; about 74% were detected once. The ten most abundant clones make up roughly 5% of the sample. Input material: peripheral blood. Receptors originate from a man in his 60s with acute or convalescent COVID-19.

This clone was detected a few times. Mismatch with germline at one junction end may stem from a read error. V usage is TRBV7-6 and J usage is TRBJ2-7; D not resolved. Per the germline V gene, CDR1 is SGHVS and CDR2 is FNYEAQ. The CDR3 extends over 13 amino acids. The CDR3 spells CASSPLISSEQYF. The DNA for the CDR3 is TGTGCCAGCAGCCCACTTATTTCCTCCGAGCAGTACTTC.

The chain has TRBV6-5 and TRBJ1-1, with 11 positions matching TRBD1. This CDR3 has 14 amino acids. V was clipped by 6 bases and J by 5 bases; unmatched bases: 5. Germline loops: CDR1 MNHEY, CDR2 SVGAGI. CDR3 in amino acids: CASRTDRGHTEAFF. Here the CDR3 DNA reads TGTGCCAGCAGAACGGACAGGGGGCATACTGAAGCTTTCTTT.

V usage is TRBV6-5 and J usage is TRBJ1-1, with 7 bases identical to TRBD1. The germline V gene has CDR1 MNHEY and CDR2 SVGAGI. V was pared by 7 bases and J by 4 bases, with 6 bases of the junction left unmatched. The CDR3 length is 13 residues. CDR3 sequence reads: CASTYRGGTEAFF. CDR3 nucleotide sequence: TGTGCCAGCACCTACAGGGGTGGCACTGAAGCTTTCTTT.

V is TRBV5-1 and J is TRBJ1-6; D is uncertain. Trimming took 4 bases from V and 6 from J, leaving 14 bases between them. The CDR3 runs to 15 residues. CDR1 SGHRS and CDR2 YFSETQ come from the germline V gene. In DNA, the CDR3 is TGCGCCAGCAGCAGACTCGGGGAACTTAATTCACCCCTCCACTTT. As protein: CASSRLGELNSPLHF. Full variable domain (missing parts from reference TRBV5-1 and TRBJ1-6): KAGVTQTPRYLIKTRGQQVTLSCSPISGHRSVSWYQQTPGQGLQFLFEYFSETQRNKGNFPGRFSGRQFSNSRSEMNVSTLELGDSALYLCASSRLGELNSPLHFGNGTRLTVT.

The CDR3, as DNA: TGCGCCAGCCGCGAGGGAATCTCCTACAATGAGCAGTTCTTC. Its translation is CASREGISYNEQFF. V and J are TRBV4-1 and TRBJ2-1, with D perhaps matching TRBD2 (5 bases). Germline V gives CDR1 MGHRA, CDR2 YSYEKL. V was pared by 8 bases and J by 0 bases, with 11 bases between. The CDR3 sequence is 14 residues long.

In DNA, the CDR3 is TGTGCCAGCAGCCTCACCACAGGGGCCAGGACAGATACGCAGTATTTT. It yields the protein CASSLTTGARTDTQYF. The chain is built from TRBV7-3 and TRBJ2-3, with 7 bases aligning to TRBD1. Germline V gene data show CDR1 as SGHTA and CDR2 as FQGTGA. V was pared by 5 bases and J by 3 bases, with 11 bases of the junction left unmatched. The CDR3 totals 16 residues.

The V and J genes are TRBV19 and TRBJ1-2; maybe TRBD1 (6 bases). The V and J ends lost 5 bases and 5 bases respectively, with 21 bases between them. The germline CDR1 and CDR2 sequences are LNHDA and SQIVND (reference sequence). This CDR3 has 16 amino acids. The CDR3 DNA follows: TGTGCCAGTAGTTGGGGCAGGGGTACGGTGGGATATGGCTACACCTTC. Its translation: CASSWGRGTVGYGYTF.

The chain is built from TRBV11-2 and TRBJ2-1, with TRBD2 matching 13 bases. Germline V gene data show CDR1 as SGHAT and CDR2 as FQNNGV. The CDR3 contains 17 residues. After removal of 5 bases from V and 3 bases from J, the junction contained 7 bases not matched to a gene. In DNA form, the CDR3 reads TGTGCCAGCAGCGCCAGACTAGCGGGAGGCGACTACAATGAGCAGTTCTTC. It codes for CASSARLAGGDYNEQFF.

V usage is TRBV5-6 and J usage is TRBJ2-1; no reliable D call. CDR1 and CDR2 (germline): SGHDT, YYEEEE. Trimming took 0 bases from V and 7 from J, leaving 5 bases between them. The CDR3 spans 12 residues. The CDR3 loop reads CASSLVSNEQFF. The DNA for the CDR3 is TGTGCCAGCAGCTTGGTGTCTAATGAGCAGTTCTTC.

This clone appeared once. The CDR3 DNA reads as TGTGCCAGTAGCATCGGACAGACCCGAAGTGAAAAACTGTTTTTT. Its protein is CASSIGQTRSEKLFF. V and J are TRBV19 and TRBJ1-4; weak D call: TRBD1 (6 bases). This CDR3 has 15 residues. Germline V gene data show CDR1 as LNHDA and CDR2 as SQIVND (reference sequence). Trimming shortened V by 6 bases and J by 7 bases, and 18 bases separated the two germline ends.

The rearrangement uses TRBV3-1 (or the pseudogene TRBV3-2) and TRBJ1-2; 7 positions agree with TRBD1. Losses at the gene ends were 5 bases for V and 8 bases for J; bases not matched to a gene: 8. This CDR3 contains 13 residues. Germline V gene lookup returns CDR1 LGHDT and CDR2 YNNKEL (reference sequence). This CDR3 is CASSARQGHGYTF. Here the CDR3 DNA reads TGTGCCAGCAGCGCCCGACAGGGTCACGGCTACACCTTC.

This clone was seen only once. The chain employs TRBV25-1 and TRBJ1-5; D is perhaps TRBD1 (6 bases). The length of the CDR3 is 14 residues. Germline V gene data show CDR1 as MGHDK and CDR2 as SYGVNS. Trimming stripped 10 bases from V and 6 bases from J, with 19 bases between. CDR3 amino acids: CATTGTPHPQPQHF. DNA for the CDR3: TGTGCCACCACAGGGACCCCACATCCTCAGCCCCAGCATTTT. The full variable domain, in which reference TRBV25-1 and TRBJ1-5 provide the parts outside the CDR3, is EADIYQTPRYLVIGTGKKITLECSQTMGHDKMYWYQQDPGMELHLIHYSYGVNSTEKGDLSSESTVSRIRTEHFPLTLESARPSHTSQYLCATTGTPHPQPQHFGDGTRLSIL.

The genes are TRBV28 and TRBJ1-2; 7 bases map to TRBD1. The CDR3 contains 14 residues. Germline values: CDR1 MDHEN, CDR2 SYDVKM. Trimming took 4 bases from V and 2 from J; bases not matched to a gene: 4. The CDR3, as DNA: TGTGCCAGCAGTTCCGGGACAGACAACTATGGCTACACCTTC. It yields the protein CASSSGTDNYGYTF.

V usage is TRBV5-1 and J usage is TRBJ2-1; 7 positions agree with TRBD1. J gave up 8 bases and V 4 bases, and 15 bases lay outside the gene matches. CDR1 and CDR2 from the germline V gene are SGHRS and YFSETQ. The CDR3 is 16 residues long. CDR3 sequence: CASSRDGTDVSDEQFF. DNA for the CDR3: TGCGCCAGCAGCCGGGACGGGACAGATGTTTCCGATGAGCAGTTCTTC. Full variable domain (outside the CDR3, taken from reference TRBV5-1 and TRBJ2-1): KAGVTQTPRYLIKTRGQQVTLSCSPISGHRSVSWYQQTPGQGLQFLFEYFSETQRNKGNFPGRFSGRQFSNSRSEMNVSTLELGDSALYLCASSRDGTDVSDEQFFGPGTRLTVL.

This sequence joins TRBV19 and TRBJ2-5, with TRBD1 matching 10 bases. J was trimmed by 7 bases and V by 4 bases; bases with no gene match: 6. Germline V gene lookup returns CDR1 LNHDA and CDR2 SQIVND (reference sequence). The CDR3 loop spans 14 amino acids. The CDR3 is CASSTDRGLGTQYF. The CDR3 nucleotides read TGTGCCAGTAGTACCGACAGGGGGCTGGGGACCCAGTACTTC.

This clone was seen just once. The V call is TRBV2, the J call TRBJ1-2; 10 nucleotides match TRBD1. In germline, CDR1 is SNHLY, CDR2 FYNNEI. The CDR3 totals 14 residues. V dropped 5 bases and J dropped 8; count of bases not matched to a gene: 8. In DNA, the CDR3 is TGTGCCAGCAGTACCGGGACAGGGGTTCAGGGCTACACCTTC. It encodes CASSTGTGVQGYTF.

V usage is TRBV5-6 and J usage is TRBJ1-1; D gene unclear. CDR3 length equals 19 residues. In germline, CDR1 is SGHDT, CDR2 YYEEEE. Trimming took off 0 bases at V and 1 base at J, with 22 bases between the two ends. The CDR3 bases are TGTGCCAGCAGCTTGGAATCGGGAAAACGCGGGAACAAGAACACTGAAGCTTTCTTT. This sequence encodes CASSLESGKRGNKNTEAFF.

About this clone: The junction and the germline gene differ at one end; a read error may be behind it. This chain uses TRBV2 with TRBJ1-2; D remains ambiguous. Germline-derived CDR1 and CDR2 are SNHLY and FYNNEI. The CDR3 runs to 14 residues. The CDR3 reads CASIEAPASGGYTF. The CDR3 DNA sequence: TGTGCCAGCATTGAAGCACCGGCCTCGGGGGGCTACACCTTC.

This clone was seen only a few times. This chain links TRBV5-6 with TRBJ2-2; D gene uncertain. The CDR3 spans 12 residues. Germline V gives CDR1 SGHDT, CDR2 YYEEEE. The V and J ends lost 1 base and 8 bases respectively, with 6 bases between them. The CDR3 is CASSLSRGELFF. The CDR3 nucleotides read TGTGCCAGCAGCTTGTCGAGGGGGGAGCTGTTTTTT.

The V call is TRBV27, the J call TRBJ1-4, with TRBD1 identical over 7 bases. CDR1 MNHEY and CDR2 SMNVEV come from the germline V gene (reference sequence). V trimming: 0 bases; J trimming: 8 bases; junction bases outside the gene matches: 6. This CDR3 contains 15 residues. The CDR3 DNA reads as TGTGCCAGCAGTTTATCGTACAGGGGTGGCGAAAAACTGTTTTTT. It is translated as CASSLSYRGGEKLFF.

V gene TRBV3-1 (or the pseudogene TRBV3-2) combines with J gene TRBJ2-7; 11 bases match TRBD2. The germline CDR1 and CDR2 sequences are LGHDT and YNNKEL (reference sequence). The length of the CDR3 is 16 residues. J was trimmed by 2 bases and V by 6 bases; bases with no gene match: 9. The CDR3 bases are TGTGCCAGCAGTCCATCTGGTAGCGGGAGGGCCTACGAGCAGTACTTC. Protein: CASSPSGSGRAYEQYF.

The rearrangement uses TRBV9 and TRBJ2-2, with D tentatively TRBD1 (6 bases). CDR1 is SGDLS, CDR2 YYNGEE, per germline. This CDR3 is built from 16 residues. Deletions cut 3 bases from V and 3 bases from J, with 15 bases between. DNA for the CDR3: TGTGCCAGCAGCGGAATGGGGGCGTCGGACACCGGGGAGCTGTTTTTT. The encoded protein is CASSGMGASDTGELFF.

The chain employs TRBV12-3 or TRBV12-4 and TRBJ2-7; D remains unclear. V dropped 7 bases and J dropped 6 bases, with 16 bases sitting between them. This CDR3 is built from 13 residues. The CDR3 DNA reads as TGTGCCAGCACCCCGTTACTATCTGGCGAGCAGTACTTC. This gives the protein CASTPLLSGEQYF.

The rearrangement uses TRBV19 and TRBJ2-7; 7 bases match TRBD2. V lost 1 base and J lost 6; bases outside the gene matches: 6. Germline values: CDR1 LNHDA, CDR2 SQIVND (reference sequence). The CDR3 contains 14 residues. The CDR3 DNA reads as TGTGCCAGTAGTATAGTTGGCGGGAGTGGCGAGCAGTACTTC. Translation gives CASSIVGGSGEQYF.

The chain couples TRBV6-5 to TRBJ2-7; D may be TRBD1 (6 bases). The CDR3 spans 13 residues. The germline V gene encodes CDR1 MNHEY and CDR2 SVGAGI. Trimming left V 6 bases short and J 6 bases short, with 15 bases between. CDR3 in amino acids: CASRSPGTPEQYF. The DNA for the CDR3 is TGTGCCAGCAGGTCCCCGGGGACACCCGAGCAGTACTTC.

The V call is TRBV15, the J call TRBJ2-2; a weak D match, TRBD2 (6 bases). Germline assignment: CDR1 LNHNV and CDR2 YYDKDF (reference sequence). The CDR3 covers 14 residues. The V and J ends lost 0 bases and 6 bases respectively, with 8 bases between them. The CDR3 loop is CATSRESGAGELFF. CDR3 DNA sequence: TGTGCCACCAGCAGAGAATCGGGGGCCGGGGAGCTGTTTTTT.

The chain carries TRBV11-2 and TRBJ2-3; D is possibly TRBD2 (5 bases). The V gene lost 1 base and the J gene lost 2 bases, with 10 bases spanning the gap. This CDR3 contains 15 residues. CDR1 and CDR2 (germline): SGHAT, FQNNGV. In nucleotides, the CDR3 is TGTGCCAGCAGCTTAGTCGGGGTTTTCACAGATACGCAGTATTTT. It encodes CASSLVGVFTDTQYF. The variable domain in full, completed from reference TRBV11-2 and TRBJ2-3, reads EAGVAQSPRYKIIEKRQSVAFWCNPISGHATLYWYQQILGQGPKLLIQFQNNGVVDDSQLPKDRFSAERLKGVDSTLKIQPAKLEDSAVYLCASSLVGVFTDTQYFGPGTRLTVL.